This T cell receptor (beta chain) is from a study of PD-L1 blockade in urothelial cancer. In the study overall: Male sex and bladder-origin urothelial cancer characterized about 85% of the roughly 30 patients. Researchers found blood samples held a median of approximately 150,000 T cells. Analyses used blood from 3 weeks (second dose) and 6 weeks after treatment start.

General study points: Tumor-associated blood clones were expanded more by durable-benefit patients at 3 weeks.

Comments on this clone: Its antigen is still unknown.

TCRdb's table, derived via immunoSEQ multiplex PCR, lists solely in-frame clones and lacks some. The sample records fewer than 90,000 clones, under 95% being singletons. Regarding time point: peripheral blood 6 weeks after treatment start. Germline CDR1 is SNHLY and CDR2 is FYNNEI. Trimming shortened V by 2 bases and J by 0 bases, and 14 bases separated the two germline ends. There are 17 residues in the CDR3. This chain joins TRBV2 and TRBJ1-3; the D is unclear. The sequence came from a woman of 80 years or more with urothelial cancer. The starting material was PBMCs, obtained around atezolizumab (anti-PD-L1) treatment. The CDR3 sequence is CASSERRRRISGNTIYF. The DNA for the CDR3 is TGTGCCAGCAGTGAAAGGCGCAGGCGAATCTCTGGAAACACCATATATTTT.